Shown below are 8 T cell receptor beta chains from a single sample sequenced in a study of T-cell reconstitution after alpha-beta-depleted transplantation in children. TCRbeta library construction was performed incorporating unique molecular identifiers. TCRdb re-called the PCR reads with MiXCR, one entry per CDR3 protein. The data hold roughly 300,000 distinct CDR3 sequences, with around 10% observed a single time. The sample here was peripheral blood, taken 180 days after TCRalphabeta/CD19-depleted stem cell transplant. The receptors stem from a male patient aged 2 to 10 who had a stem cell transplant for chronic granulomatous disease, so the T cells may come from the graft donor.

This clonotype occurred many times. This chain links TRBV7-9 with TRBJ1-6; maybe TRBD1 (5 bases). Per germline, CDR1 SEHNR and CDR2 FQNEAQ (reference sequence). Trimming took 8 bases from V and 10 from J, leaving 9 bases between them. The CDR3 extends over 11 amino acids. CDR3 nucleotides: TGTGCCAGCGGACAACGCTCACCCCTCCACTTT. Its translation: CASGQRSPLHF.

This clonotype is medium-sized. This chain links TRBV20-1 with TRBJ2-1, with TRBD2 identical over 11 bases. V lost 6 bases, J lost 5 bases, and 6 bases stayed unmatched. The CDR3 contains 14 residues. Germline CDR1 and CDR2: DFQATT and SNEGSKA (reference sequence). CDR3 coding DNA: TGCAGTGCGAATAGCGGGAGGGGCGACAATGAGCAGTTCTTC. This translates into CSANSGRGDNEQFF.

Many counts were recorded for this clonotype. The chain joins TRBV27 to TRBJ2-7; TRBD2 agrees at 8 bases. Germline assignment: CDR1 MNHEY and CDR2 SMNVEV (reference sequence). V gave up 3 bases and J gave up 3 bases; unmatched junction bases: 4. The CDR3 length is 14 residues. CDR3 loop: CASSFAGGFYEQYF. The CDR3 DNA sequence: TGTGCCAGCAGTTTCGCGGGAGGCTTCTACGAGCAGTACTTC.

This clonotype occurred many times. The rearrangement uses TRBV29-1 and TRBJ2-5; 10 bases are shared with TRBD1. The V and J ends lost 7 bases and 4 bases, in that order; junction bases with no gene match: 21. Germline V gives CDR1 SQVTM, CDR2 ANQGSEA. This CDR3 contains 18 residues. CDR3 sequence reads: CSASRDRGSLRRLETQYF. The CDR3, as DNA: TGCAGCGCATCCCGGGACAGGGGCTCCCTGCGTCGGTTAGAGACCCAGTACTTC.

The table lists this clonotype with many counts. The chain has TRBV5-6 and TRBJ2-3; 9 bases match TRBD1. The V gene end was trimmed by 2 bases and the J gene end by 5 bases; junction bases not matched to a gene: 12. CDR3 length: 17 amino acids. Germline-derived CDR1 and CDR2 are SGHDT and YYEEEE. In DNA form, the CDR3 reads TGTGCCAGCAGCTTTATAACCGGGACAGGGAGAGGAGATACGCAGTATTTT. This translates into CASSFITGTGRGDTQYF.

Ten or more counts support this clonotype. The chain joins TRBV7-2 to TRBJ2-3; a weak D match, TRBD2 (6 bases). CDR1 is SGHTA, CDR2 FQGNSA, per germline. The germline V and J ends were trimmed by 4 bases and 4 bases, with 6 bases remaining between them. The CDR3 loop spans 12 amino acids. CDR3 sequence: CASSSGADTQYF. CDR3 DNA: TGTGCCAGCAGCTCGGGAGCAGATACGCAGTATTTT.

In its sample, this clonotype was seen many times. Here the CDR3 DNA reads TGTGCCAGCAGGGCGGGGGCCTCCCTTATCACCGGGGAGCTGTTTTTT. Protein product: CASRAGASLITGELFF. V gene TRBV12-3 or TRBV12-4 combines with J gene TRBJ2-2, with D possibly TRBD2 on 7 matching bases. The CDR3 is 16 amino acids. V was pared by 6 bases and J by 4 bases, with 18 bases between.

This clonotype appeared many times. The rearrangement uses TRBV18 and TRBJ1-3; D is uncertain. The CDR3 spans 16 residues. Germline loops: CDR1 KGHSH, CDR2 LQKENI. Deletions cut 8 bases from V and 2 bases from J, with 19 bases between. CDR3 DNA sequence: TGTGCCAGCGCTCAAGTTCACAGCGGTACTGGAAACACCATATATTTT. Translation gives CASAQVHSGTGNTIYF.